The entry that follows covers one T cell receptor (beta chain) sequence. The sample belongs to a study of blood T cell repertoires in COVID-19. The overall study: Donors in the United States, Italy and Spain gave samples during acute or convalescent COVID-19.

Original handling: Nucleated cell counts were estimated from reference gene primer amplification. Only in-frame clones appear in the TCRdb table, and some are missing; sequencing was by immunoSEQ multiplex PCR. From that table come the V and J calls and clone size; the DNA was used to work out D and trimming. The sample yields 110,000 or so clones, around 85% seen once. CDR1 is MNHEY, CDR2 SVGEGT, per germline. The CDR3 runs to 16 residues. Trimming took off 5 bases at V and 2 bases at J, with 17 bases between the two ends. The V gene is TRBV6-2 or TRBV6-3, the J gene TRBJ2-3, with a possible D match to TRBD2 (7 bases). The sequence derives from a man in his fifties or sixties with acute or convalescent COVID-19. Sequences were obtained from peripheral blood. In DNA form, the CDR3 reads TGTGCCAGCAGTGTCCTAGGAGCGGGACACACAGATACGCAGTATTTT. Amino acids: CASSVLGAGHTDTQYF.